This TCR beta chain was sequenced during a study of T cells after somatic rescue of genetic block. Germline CDR1 SGHRS, CDR2 YFSETQ. Trimming removed 0 bases from V and 5 bases from J, with 12 bases in between. The CDR3 runs 15 residues. The table came from immunoSEQ multiplex PCR; TCRdb's copy has only in-frame clones and leaves some out. The table has around 67,000 clones, roughly 93% seen once. This clone was seen just once. The source of this sequence is a man between 25 and 39 years old. The chain carries TRBV5-1 and TRBJ2-1, with D possibly matching TRBD2 (6 bases). The specimen sequenced was peripheral blood mononuclear cells (PBMCs). The CDR3 nucleotides read TGCGCCAGCAGCTTGGGTGCGGGAAGACACAATGAGCAGTTCTTC. Its translation is CASSLGAGRHNEQFF.